This TCR beta chain comes out of a study of T-cell reconstitution after alpha-beta-depleted transplantation in children. The study, taken as a whole, reports: T-cell numbers and diversity, one year after transplant, stemmed largely from T cells that were newly produced. Several hundred expanded graft clones reportedly supplied alpha-beta T cells about two months after transplant.

In the case of this clonotype: Its antigen remains unidentified. An end of the junction differs from the germline gene, which may be a read error.

Preparation of the TCRbeta library involved a method that used unique molecular identifiers. TCRdb re-called the PCR reads with MiXCR, one entry per CDR3 protein. Here the sample spans hundreds of thousands of distinct CDR3 sequences, 16% being singletons. Germline CDR1 is MGHRA and CDR2 is YSYEKL. The CDR3 spans 16 residues. The sequenced sample was PBMCs, mostly from graft donor cells, obtained 360 days after TCRalphabeta/CD19-depleted stem cell transplant. The clonotype originates from a boy in the first two years of life who had a stem cell transplant for Wiskott-Aldrich syndrome, so the T cells may come from the graft donor. V is TRBV4-1 and J is TRBJ1-1, with D hard to call. The CDR3 spells CASGPGLFIGNTEAFF. CDR3 DNA: TGTGCCAGCGGCCCCGGGCTCTTCATTGGGAACACTGAAGCTTTCTTT.